This TCR beta chain comes out of a study of blood T cell repertoires in COVID-19. Only in-frame clones appear in the TCRdb table, and some are missing; sequencing was by immunoSEQ multiplex PCR. The sample lists roughly 70,000 clones; about 88% were seen once. V dropped 2 bases and J dropped 6 bases, with 13 bases sitting between them. CDR3 length equals 14 residues. Per germline, CDR1 LNHDA and CDR2 SQIVND (reference sequence). The chain is built from TRBV19 and TRBJ1-1; TRBD1 is a possible D gene (5 bases). The sequenced sample consisted of peripheral blood. The TCR originated in a man aged 70 or older with acute or convalescent COVID-19. This CDR3 reads CASSIRGSGAEAFF. The CDR3 region has the DNA TGTGCCAGTAGTATACGGGGTTCGGGGGCTGAAGCTTTCTTT.